A single T cell receptor beta chain is shown here with its context. The antigen is unknown. The data were taken from a study of cytomegalovirus exposure and HLA in healthy donors. General study results and limits: Equally common other TCR beta chains were less clonally expanded than HLA-associated ones, a later analysis found. Later on, an analysis tied around 17,000 TCR beta sequences to HLA alleles at 0.05 false discovery rate.

Each of the donors was a healthy bone marrow donor. Between the trimmed V and J ends, which lost 0 bases and 1 base, there was a span of 10 bases. There are 15 residues in the CDR3. Germline V gene sequence: CDR1 SGHRS, CDR2 YFSETQ. This PCR relied on a set of 60 Vbeta primers and 13 Jbeta primers. The assay was immunoSEQ multiplex PCR, and TCRdb's table has in-frame clones only and misses some. The top ten hold less than 3% of the sample, which has a few hundred thousand clones, around 77% seen once. The chain employs TRBV5-1 and TRBJ2-5, with D unclear. The sequencing input was PBMCs. The TCR was taken from a young woman in good health and CMV-seronegative. The CDR3 sequence is CASSLDVAPQETQYF. CDR3 DNA sequence: TGCGCCAGCAGCTTGGATGTAGCCCCCCAAGAGACCCAGTACTTC.